Shown below are 27 T cell receptor beta chains from a single sample sequenced in a study of blood T cell repertoires in COVID-19. The assay was immunoSEQ multiplex PCR, and TCRdb's table has in-frame clones only and misses some. This sample has more than 75,000 clones, with over 75% found just once. The material sequenced was peripheral blood. The source is a woman in her 70s with acute or convalescent COVID-19.

The gene calls are TRBV24-1 and TRBJ2-1; 10 nucleotides match TRBD2. V shed 5 bases and J 10 bases; nucleotides not matched to a gene: 4. Germline V gene sequence: CDR1 KGHDR, CDR2 SFDVKD. The CDR3 totals 13 residues. This chain's CDR3 is CATSVPGLAEQFF. The DNA for the CDR3 is TGTGCCACCAGTGTCCCGGGACTAGCGGAGCAGTTCTTC.

For this clone: Sequence at one end of the junction differs from germline and may be a read error. J is TRBJ2-2 and V is TRBV19, with 14 bases that match TRBD2. This CDR3 contains 16 residues. Germline lookup yields CDR1 LNHDA and CDR2 SQIVND (reference sequence). The chain's CDR3 is CAGSMGLAGVPGELFF. CDR3 DNA sequence: TGTGCCGGTAGTATGGGACTAGCGGGAGTCCCCGGGGAGCTGTTTTTT.

The gene calls are TRBV28 and TRBJ1-1, with D hard to call. CDR3 length: 13 amino acids. The V gene lost 6 bases and the J gene lost 6 bases, with 14 bases spanning the gap. The germline V gene has CDR1 MDHEN and CDR2 SYDVKM. This CDR3 reads CASSVNLEAEAFF. Written as DNA, the CDR3 is TGTGCCAGCAGCGTCAATTTGGAGGCTGAAGCTTTCTTT.

The chain recombines TRBV7-2 with TRBJ2-7; maybe TRBD2 (5 bases). This CDR3 has 15 residues. Between the trimmed V and J ends, which lost 4 bases and 2 bases, there was a span of 15 bases. CDR1 SGHTA and CDR2 FQGNSA come from the germline V gene. CDR3 loop: CASSWFSEAPYEQYV. CDR3 in DNA: TGTGCCAGCAGCTGGTTCTCGGAGGCCCCCTACGAGCAGTACGTC.

V and J are TRBV14 and TRBJ2-7; D unclear. Trimming removed 4 bases at V and 7 bases at J, with 14 bases between. The CDR3 consists of 13 residues. The V gene's germline CDR1 is SGHDN and CDR2 FVKESK. DNA of the CDR3: TGTGCCAGCAGCCCCTCGGGTTACGGGGAGCAGTACGTC. Protein: CASSPSGYGEQYV.

The J gene is TRBJ2-4, the V gene TRBV10-3; 7 bases match TRBD2. Losses at the gene ends were 4 bases for V and 7 bases for J; bases not matched to a gene: 10. CDR1 ENHRY and CDR2 SYGVKD come from the germline V gene. The CDR3 loop spans 15 amino acids. The CDR3 DNA follows: TGTGCCATCAGTGTTGAAGGGAGGGGTAATAACATTCAGTACTTC. Protein sequence: CAISVEGRGNNIQYF.

The chain's CDR3 is CASSIKRDRLYEQYV. As DNA, the CDR3 is TGTGCCAGTAGTATTAAGCGGGATCGTCTCTACGAGCAGTACGTC. This chain joins TRBV19 and TRBJ2-7; 7 bases agree with TRBD2. The CDR3 has 15 residues. The junction had 8 bases not matched to a gene; V was cut back by 3 bases and J by 3 bases. Looked up from germline, CDR1 is LNHDA and CDR2 is SQIVND (reference sequence).

The chain is built from TRBV18 and TRBJ2-1; possibly TRBD2 for D (6 bases). Looked up from germline, CDR1 is KGHSH and CDR2 is LQKENI. CDR3 size: 14 residues. Trimming cost V 6 bases and J 6 bases, with 15 bases left between them. CDR3 protein: CASSPLQGGNEQFF. In DNA form, the CDR3 reads TGTGCCAGCTCCCCCCTCCAGGGAGGCAATGAGCAGTTCTTC.

The chain is built from TRBV7-6 and TRBJ2-3; 13 nucleotides agree with TRBD2. Per the germline V gene, CDR1 is SGHVS and CDR2 is FNYEAQ. This CDR3 contains 21 residues. V lost 5 bases, J lost 2 bases, and 19 bases stayed unmatched. The CDR3: CASSPGQGFGTSGITTDTQYF. CDR3 nucleotides: TGTGCCAGCAGCCCGGGACAGGGGTTTGGGACTAGCGGGATAACCACAGATACGCAGTATTTT. The whole variable domain, remainder taken from reference TRBV7-6 and TRBJ2-3, is GAGVSQSPRYKVTKRGQDVALRCDPISGHVSLYWYRQALGQGPEFLTYFNYEAQQDKSGLPNDRFSAERPEGSISTLTIQRTEQRDSAMYRCASSPGQGFGTSGITTDTQYFGPGTRLTVL.

The chain is built from TRBV4-3 and TRBJ1-1, with 7 bases aligning to TRBD1. The V gene end was trimmed by 0 bases and the J gene end by 1 base; junction bases not matched to a gene: 17. Germline CDR1 and CDR2: LGHNA and YSLEER. The CDR3 is made up of 20 amino acids. This CDR3 reads CASSQDRGPEAPGGNTEAFF. In DNA, the CDR3 is TGCGCCAGCAGCCAAGATCGGGGCCCGGAGGCCCCAGGGGGGAACACTGAAGCTTTCTTT.

The chain employs TRBV5-8 and TRBJ2-5; D possibly corresponds to TRBD2 (6 bases). Germline CDR1 and CDR2: SGHTS and YDEGEE. The CDR3 is 15 residues long. V lost 1 base and J 5 bases, leaving 15 bases between the germline ends. The CDR3 region is CASSLSEAGEETQYF. CDR3 bases: TGTGCCAGCAGCTTGAGTGAAGCGGGTGAGGAGACCCAGTACTTC.

The chain carries TRBV5-1 and TRBJ1-1; 8 bases are shared with TRBD1. Trimming removed 3 bases from V and 2 bases from J; junction bases left unmatched: 9. CDR1 SGHRS and CDR2 YFSETQ come from the germline V gene. The CDR3 contains 16 residues. The CDR3 reads CASSYLGTGPNTEAFF. CDR3 in DNA: TGCGCCAGCAGCTACCTAGGGACAGGACCTAACACTGAAGCTTTCTTT.

The rearrangement links TRBV27 to TRBJ1-4, with TRBD1 identical over 7 bases. After removal of 3 bases from V and 5 bases from J, the junction contained 3 bases not matched to a gene. Germline V gene data show CDR1 as MNHEY and CDR2 as SMNVEV (reference sequence). The CDR3 length is 14 residues. CDR3 sequence: CASSFLGGNEKLFF. DNA of the CDR3: TGTGCCAGCAGTTTCTTAGGGGGCAATGAAAAACTGTTTTTT.

The J gene is TRBJ2-3, the V gene TRBV19; TRBD2 might be the D (5 bases). Germline-derived CDR1 and CDR2 are LNHDA and SQIVND (reference sequence). V was shortened by 1 base and J by 0 bases, with 8 bases between the two germline ends. The CDR3 has 15 amino acids. CDR3 coding DNA: TGTGCCAGTAGTATAGCGGGGTCTAGCACAGATACGCAGTATTTT. Its translation is CASSIAGSSTDTQYF.

This sequence joins TRBV27 and TRBJ2-7; 8 nucleotides agree with TRBD1. Trimming at V came to 8 bases and at J to 4 bases, leaving 10 bases not matched to a gene. Per the germline V gene, CDR1 is MNHEY and CDR2 is SMNVEV (reference sequence). The CDR3 contains 14 residues. Here the CDR3 reads CASPGARGQYEQYV. CDR3 bases: TGTGCCAGCCCAGGCGCCAGGGGGCAGTACGAGCAGTACGTC.

This clone was recorded only once. The chain couples TRBV24-1 to TRBJ2-3; tentative D call: TRBD2 (6 bases). This CDR3 is built from 15 residues. Trimming took off 2 bases at V and 3 bases at J, with 11 bases between the two ends. The germline V gene encodes CDR1 KGHDR and CDR2 SFDVKD. The CDR3 coding sequence is TGTGCCACCAGTGATTGGACTCGGGGGACAGATACGCAGTATTTT. This codes for CATSDWTRGTDTQYF.

As for this clone: Other nucleotide sequences from this sample produce the same CDR3. This chain joins TRBV11-3 and TRBJ2-7, with D tentatively TRBD2 (7 bases). This CDR3 region has 14 residues. Trimming shortened V by 2 bases and J by 4 bases, and 12 bases separated the two germline ends. Germline CDR1 reads SGHNT; CDR2 reads YENEEA. CDR3 nucleotides: TGTGCCAGCAGCTTAAGGGGGGGACCTTACGAGCAGTACGTC. Protein sequence: CASSLRGGPYEQYV.

The chain uses TRBV28 and TRBJ1-2, with D maybe TRBD1 (6 bases). Germline CDR1 MDHEN, CDR2 SYDVKM. The CDR3 is 16 amino acids. V lost 3 bases and J lost 4, with 18 bases in between. The CDR3 DNA reads TGTGCCAGCAGTTTCCCCGTCCGACAGGCCATCTATGGCTACACCTTC. Amino acid sequence: CASSFPVRQAIYGYTF.

The chain uses TRBV28 and TRBJ1-6; 8 positions match TRBD1. This CDR3 contains 15 residues. Germline CDR1 is MDHEN and CDR2 is SYDVKM. V lost 10 bases to trimming and J lost 8 bases; unmatched junction nucleotides: 13. This CDR3 is CATLGQGRKDSPLHF. In nucleotides, the CDR3 is TGTGCCACCCTAGGACAGGGAAGGAAAGATTCACCCCTCCACTTT.

The chain employs TRBV9 and TRBJ2-1, with 8 bases matching TRBD2. The V and J ends lost 0 bases and 9 bases, in that order; junction bases with no gene match: 5. CDR1 and CDR2 (germline): SGDLS, YYNGEE. The length of the CDR3 is 14 residues. The CDR3 sequence is CASSVEVAGTEQFF. In nucleotides, the CDR3 is TGTGCCAGCAGCGTAGAGGTAGCGGGGACTGAGCAGTTCTTC.

The chain uses TRBV5-1 and TRBJ2-3; possible D gene TRBD2, 5 bases. This CDR3 spans 15 amino acids. CDR1 is SGHRS, CDR2 YFSETQ, per germline. The V and J ends lost 4 bases and 5 bases respectively, with 17 bases between them. The CDR3 reads CASSPGRGWEDTQYF. The CDR3 nucleotides are TGCGCCAGCAGCCCGGGTCGGGGTTGGGAAGATACGCAGTATTTT.

The chain employs TRBV28 and TRBJ2-5, with D unresolved. Germline assignment: CDR1 MDHEN and CDR2 SYDVKM. This CDR3 has 13 amino acids. Between the trimmed V and J ends, which lost 3 bases and 5 bases, there was a span of 10 bases. CDR3 amino acids: CASSLGAWETQYF. The CDR3 region has the DNA TGTGCCAGCAGTTTGGGCGCCTGGGAGACCCAGTACTTC.

This clone came up once. The rearrangement links TRBV18 to TRBJ2-2; a weak D match, TRBD1 (6 bases). This CDR3 region has 16 residues. V was cut by 3 bases and J by 1 base, with 12 bases left in between. The germline CDR1 and CDR2 sequences are KGHSH and LQKENI. The CDR3 nucleotides read TGTGCCAGCTCACCGCAGGGGCCCATGAACACCGGGGAGCTGTTTTTT. This codes for CASSPQGPMNTGELFF.

The V gene is TRBV6-5, the J gene TRBJ2-7; maybe TRBD1 (5 bases). The CDR3 loop spans 11 amino acids. Germline CDR1 and CDR2: MNHEY and SVGAGI. The germline V and J ends were trimmed by 6 bases and 3 bases, with 6 bases remaining between them. This chain's CDR3 is CASSDSYEQYV. CDR3 coding DNA: TGTGCCAGCAGCGACAGCTACGAGCAGTACGTC.

The chain has TRBV7-2 and TRBJ1-5; possible D gene TRBD1, 5 bases. V was cut by 5 bases and J by 4 bases, with 15 bases left in between. Looked up from germline, CDR1 is SGHTA and CDR2 is FQGNSA. The CDR3 spans 15 residues. In DNA, the CDR3 is TGTGCCAGCAGCGCGGGACCGCGTTATAATCAGCCCCAGCATTTT. Translated: CASSAGPRYNQPQHF.

In its sample, this clone was seen a few times. The gene calls are TRBV4-3 and TRBJ2-1; D not resolved. CDR1 is LGHNA, CDR2 YSLEER, per germline. V lost 2 bases to trimming and J lost 4 bases, with 6 bases between them. The CDR3 covers 13 residues. The CDR3 DNA reads TGCGCCAGCAGCCAATCTATTTACAATGAGCAGTTCTTC. Amino acids: CASSQSIYNEQFF.

The chain carries TRBV30 and TRBJ2-2, with a possible D match to TRBD2 (5 bases). This CDR3 spans 13 amino acids. CDR1 is GTSNPN and CDR2 is SVGIG in the germline V gene (reference sequence). Trimming cost V 5 bases and J 7 bases, with 14 bases left between them. CDR3 bases: TGTGCCTGGGATCCCCAGGACTTCGGGGAGCTGTTTTTT. Protein product: CAWDPQDFGELFF.